This T cell receptor (beta chain) originates from a study of cytomegalovirus exposure and HLA in healthy donors. Across the study: Both the 100 to 150 validation repertoires and the 666 first-cohort repertoires used the same platform, as reported by a later analysis.

This clone qualifies as large. Libraries were prepared by immunoSEQ multiplex PCR; TCRdb keeps only in-frame clonotypes and omits some of them. This table has some 85,000 clones, 96% appearing once. The CDR3 covers 15 residues. Looked up from germline, CDR1 is MNHEY and CDR2 is SMNVEV (reference sequence). The V and J ends lost 5 bases and 1 base, in that order; junction bases with no gene match: 5. The specimen sequenced was PBMCs. This sequence originates from a woman under 30 in good health and CMV-seronegative. The V and J genes are TRBV27 and TRBJ2-7; 10 bases map to TRBD1. The CDR3 bases are TGTGCCAGCAGTCCCGGACAGGGGGAGTCCTACGAGCAGTACTTC. Protein product: CASSPGQGESYEQYF.